The next 23 T cell receptor beta chains were all read from a single sample in a study of cytomegalovirus exposure and HLA in healthy donors listed by TCRdb under 2017. The library was built by means of the immunoSEQ multiplex PCR assay. TCRdb took over this immuneACCESS table, retaining in-frame rearrangements with V and J assigned. Such tables are incomplete; in checked studies, under half of the missing clones stem from an unresolved V gene, and the remainder is unexplained. The table for this sample lists 170,000 or so clones; about 86% of them were counted only once. 2.5% to 3.5% of the sample is in the top ten clones. Sequences were obtained from PBMCs. The source is a woman aged 18-29 years in good health and CMV-seropositive.

This chain connects TRBV5-6 to TRBJ2-3; weak D call: TRBD1 (5 bases). V was pared by 4 bases and J by 6 bases, with 21 bases between. This CDR3 has 16 residues. CDR1 is SGHDT and CDR2 is YYEEEE in the germline V gene. This chain's CDR3 is CASSPTGTHVIDTQYF. The CDR3 region has the DNA TGTGCCAGCAGCCCCACAGGTACCCACGTTATCGATACGCAGTATTTT.

This chain links TRBV2 with TRBJ1-1; possibly TRBD1 for D (5 bases). V was trimmed by 10 bases and J by 1 base, leaving 13 bases between them. This CDR3 has 13 residues. The germline V gene has CDR1 SNHLY and CDR2 FYNNEI. The CDR3 DNA reads TGTGCCACCCCCGGGGGTACGAACACTGAAGCTTTCTTT. Translated, it gives CATPGGTNTEAFF. The entire variable domain, with the rest obtained from reference TRBV2 and TRBJ1-1, is as follows: EPEVTQTPSHQVTQMGQEVILRCVPISNHLYFYWYRQILGQKVEFLVSFYNNEISEKSEIFDDQFSVERPDGSNFTLKIRSTKLEDSAMYFCATPGGTNTEAFFGQGTRLTVV.

The chain couples TRBV5-1 to TRBJ1-4; no firm D call. The CDR3 has 14 residues. V dropped 4 bases and J dropped 4 bases, with 11 bases sitting between them. CDR1 is SGHRS and CDR2 is YFSETQ in the germline V gene. DNA for the CDR3: TGCGCCAGCAGCCCACAGTGGCATAATGAAAAACTGTTTTTT. It specifies CASSPQWHNEKLFF.

A word on this clone: Distinct nucleotide sequences in the sample also encode this CDR3. V and J are TRBV5-5 and TRBJ1-5; a weak D match, TRBD1 (6 bases). V dropped 1 base and J dropped 1 base, with 6 bases sitting between them. Per germline, CDR1 SGHKS and CDR2 YYEKEE (reference sequence). There are 14 residues in the CDR3. The CDR3, as DNA: TGTGCCAGCAGCTTGCAGGGGAGCAATCAGCCCCAGCATTTT. The encoded protein is CASSLQGSNQPQHF.

CDR3 nucleotide sequence: TGCGCCAGCAGCTTGACCACAGGGTTGGATGAGCAGTTCTTC. This sequence encodes CASSLTTGLDEQFF. The chain has TRBV5-1 and TRBJ2-1; weak D call: TRBD1 (6 bases). The CDR3 extends over 14 amino acids. V gave up 1 base and J gave up 8 bases, with 13 bases separating them. Germline V CDR1 and CDR2: SGHRS, YFSETQ.

The genes are TRBV4-1 and TRBJ1-2; TRBD1 agrees at 10 bases. V lost 4 bases, J lost 5 bases, and 7 bases stayed unmatched. There are 15 residues in the CDR3. Germline V gene sequence: CDR1 MGHRA, CDR2 YSYEKL. This CDR3 reads CASSRGTGVRYGYTF. The CDR3 coding sequence is TGCGCCAGCAGCCGGGGGACAGGGGTTCGGTATGGCTACACCTTC.

The chain has TRBV6-5 and TRBJ1-4; D is uncertain. From germline, CDR1 is MNHEY and CDR2 SVGAGI. Between the trimmed V and J ends, which lost 7 bases and 10 bases, there was a span of 13 bases. The length of the CDR3 is 12 residues. CDR3: CASINQGGKLFF. The CDR3 DNA follows: TGTGCCAGCATTAACCAAGGAGGAAAACTGTTTTTT.

A remark on this clone: Other DNA sequences from this sample encode an identical CDR3 as well. The rearrangement joins TRBV2 to TRBJ2-5; D may be TRBD2 (6 bases). The CDR3 is made up of 14 amino acids. Germline CDR1 is SNHLY and CDR2 is FYNNEI. Trimming removed 3 bases at V and 4 bases at J, with 12 bases between. The CDR3 loop is CASSEQGGRETQYF. CDR3 nucleotides: TGTGCCAGCAGTGAGCAGGGAGGAAGAGAGACCCAGTACTTC. Full variable domain (missing parts from reference TRBV2 and TRBJ2-5): EPEVTQTPSHQVTQMGQEVILRCVPISNHLYFYWYRQILGQKVEFLVSFYNNEISEKSEIFDDQFSVERPDGSNFTLKIRSTKLEDSAMYFCASSEQGGRETQYFGPGTRLLVL.

The chain employs TRBV4-1 and TRBJ1-2; tentatively, D is TRBD1 (6 bases). Germline CDR1 MGHRA, CDR2 YSYEKL. V lost 2 bases, J lost 4 bases, and 14 bases lay in between. The CDR3 totals 15 residues. This chain's CDR3 is CASSQSDRQAYGYTF. The CDR3 coding sequence is TGCGCCAGCAGCCAAAGTGATCGACAGGCCTATGGCTACACCTTC.

J is TRBJ2-3 and V is TRBV7-2; D is unclear. Trimming removed 8 bases from V and 2 bases from J, with 14 bases in between. CDR1 and CDR2 (germline): SGHTA, FQGNSA. The CDR3 is made up of 14 amino acids. The CDR3 DNA follows: TGTGCCAGCTCCAAGACTCAAACCACAGATACGCAGTATTTT. Translated: CASSKTQTTDTQYF.

The genes are TRBV4-2 and TRBJ2-4; 14 nucleotides match TRBD2. Germline trimming cut 4 bases from V and 0 bases from J; bases unmatched to any gene: 11. This CDR3 region has 20 residues. Germline V gives CDR1 LGHNA, CDR2 YNFKEQ. The CDR3 DNA reads TGTGCCAGCAGCCCGCAGGGGGGACTAGCGGGGGCCCCAGCCAAAAACATTCAGTACTTC. This gives the protein CASSPQGGLAGAPAKNIQYF.

The V gene is TRBV4-2, the J gene TRBJ2-7; unclear D gene. The germline V gene encodes CDR1 LGHNA and CDR2 YNFKEQ. This CDR3 is 11 amino acids long. Trimming removed 5 bases from V and 6 bases from J, with 8 bases in between. The CDR3 region is CASSDDSEQYF. The CDR3 DNA reads TGTGCCAGCAGCGACGACTCCGAGCAGTACTTC.

V and J are TRBV4-1 and TRBJ2-5; D is uncertain. Looked up from germline, CDR1 is MGHRA and CDR2 is YSYEKL. This CDR3 comprises 14 residues. Deletions cut 0 bases from V and 2 bases from J, with 7 bases between. The CDR3 sequence: CASSQENRQETQYF. The CDR3, as DNA: TGCGCCAGCAGCCAAGAAAACAGACAAGAGACCCAGTACTTC.

This clone came up once. The chain couples TRBV6-5 to TRBJ2-2, with 9 nucleotides matching TRBD1. This CDR3 comprises 13 residues. V dropped 6 bases and J dropped 6; count of bases not matched to a gene: 2. Germline CDR1 and CDR2: MNHEY and SVGAGI. CDR3 bases: TGTGCCAGCAGGGACAGGGGTCCCGGGGAGCTGTTTTTT. Protein product: CASRDRGPGELFF.

The V gene is TRBV2, the J gene TRBJ2-1; 9 nucleotides align to TRBD2. The CDR3 covers 12 residues. V was clipped by 11 bases and J by 7 bases; unmatched bases: 6. Germline values: CDR1 SNHLY, CDR2 FYNNEI. In DNA, the CDR3 is TGTGCCGGCGGGGGGGCTGGTAATGAGCAGTTCTTC. Amino acid sequence: CAGGGAGNEQFF.

On this clone: The sample has other DNA sequences that encode this CDR3 too. The rearrangement joins TRBV5-1 to TRBJ1-1, with a tentative D call TRBD1 (5 bases). The CDR3 runs to 14 residues. V shed 0 bases and J shed 5 bases, with 11 bases lying between them. Per the germline V gene, CDR1 is SGHRS and CDR2 is YFSETQ. The CDR3 bases are TGCGCCAGCAGCTTGGCCGGGGGAGGTACTGAAGCTTTCTTT. It encodes CASSLAGGGTEAFF. The entire variable domain, with the rest obtained from reference TRBV5-1 and TRBJ1-1, is as follows: KAGVTQTPRYLIKTRGQQVTLSCSPISGHRSVSWYQQTPGQGLQFLFEYFSETQRNKGNFPGRFSGRQFSNSRSEMNVSTLELGDSALYLCASSLAGGGTEAFFGQGTRLTVV.

The chain has TRBV18 and TRBJ1-2; tentative D call: TRBD1 (5 bases). CDR3 length: 15 amino acids. Trimming left V 3 bases short and J 1 base short, with 12 bases between. Germline V gene data show CDR1 as KGHSH and CDR2 as LQKENI. The CDR3 bases are TGTGCCAGCTCACCTGTGACAGAACGTAACTATGGCTACACCTTC. It is translated as CASSPVTERNYGYTF. The whole variable domain, filled in from reference TRBV18 and TRBJ1-2, reads NAGVMQNPRHLVRRRGQEARLRCSPMKGHSHVYWYRQLPEEGLKFMVYLQKENIIDESGMPKERFSAEFPKEGPSILRIQQVVRGDSAAYFCASSPVTERNYGYTFGSGTRLTVV.

The chain combines TRBV5-1 with TRBJ2-1; 10 nucleotides agree with TRBD1. This CDR3 region has 15 residues. Unmatched junction bases numbered 4, after V lost 4 bases and J lost 3 bases. The germline V gene has CDR1 SGHRS and CDR2 YFSETQ. The CDR3 is CASSLGQGFYNEQFF. CDR3 coding DNA: TGCGCCAGCAGCCTGGGACAGGGGTTCTACAATGAGCAGTTCTTC.

This clone has a single count. Written as DNA, the CDR3 is TGCAGCGTGCTGGTGAACGGAGCTTTCTTT. It codes for CSVLVNGAFF. The chain is built from TRBV29-1 and TRBJ1-1; D ambiguous. The V and J ends lost 6 bases and 10 bases respectively, with 12 bases between them. The CDR3 runs to 10 residues. From germline, CDR1 is SQVTM and CDR2 ANQGSEA.

The chain recombines TRBV29-1 with TRBJ2-1; possible D gene TRBD2, 6 bases. Trimming removed 8 bases at V and 7 bases at J, with 21 bases between. Germline CDR1 and CDR2: SQVTM and ANQGSEA. The CDR3 is made up of 14 amino acids. This CDR3 is CSITGTGVGNEQFF. CDR3 DNA: TGCAGCATAACGGGGACGGGGGTCGGGAATGAGCAGTTCTTC.

The chain links TRBV11-2 to TRBJ2-5, with a possible D match to TRBD1 (6 bases). CDR1 is SGHAT and CDR2 is FQNNGV in the germline V gene. V gave up 5 bases and J gave up 2 bases, with 18 bases separating them. CDR3 length: 16 amino acids. CDR3 sequence reads: CASSLAPGHLQETQYF. As DNA, the CDR3 is TGTGCCAGCAGCCTGGCACCGGGACACCTACAAGAGACCCAGTACTTC.

The chain links TRBV6-4 to TRBJ2-1; TRBD2 aligns across 8 bases. CDR3 size: 14 residues. Germline loops: CDR1 MRHNA, CDR2 SNTAGT. Losses at the gene ends were 3 bases for V and 4 bases for J; bases not matched to a gene: 2. Written as DNA, the CDR3 is TGTGCCAGCAGTGAGGAGCGGGGGTACAATGAGCAGTTCTTC. It encodes CASSEERGYNEQFF.

The genes are TRBV9 and TRBJ1-2; 8 nucleotides line up with TRBD1. The CDR3 extends over 15 amino acids. Trimming took 4 bases from V and 3 from J; bases not matched to a gene: 8. Looked up from germline, CDR1 is SGDLS and CDR2 is YYNGEE. The CDR3 coding sequence is TGTGCCAGCAGCTCTCCAGGGGGCGCCCACTATGGCTACACCTTC. Amino acid sequence: CASSSPGGAHYGYTF.